The 22 T cell receptor beta chains listed next were all sequenced from one sample in a study of T cells after somatic rescue of genetic block. Some clones are missing from TCRdb's copy, which holds only in-frame ones; the method was immunoSEQ multiplex PCR. Of 45,000 to 55,000 clones in the sample, 96% were seen once. The sequenced material came from peripheral blood mononuclear cells (PBMCs). Receptors were obtained from a child under two years old.

V is TRBV18 and J is TRBJ1-3, with D perhaps matching TRBD1 (5 bases). Per the germline V gene, CDR1 is KGHSH and CDR2 is LQKENI. Trimming stripped 2 bases from V and 2 bases from J, with 7 bases between. The CDR3 covers 14 residues. The CDR3 spells CASSPGTAGNTIYF. CDR3 coding DNA: TGTGCCAGCTCACCAGGGACTGCTGGAAACACCATATATTTT.

V gene TRBV30 combines with J gene TRBJ2-7; no reliable D call. Trimming left V 5 bases short and J 3 bases short, with 8 bases between. Germline V gives CDR1 GTSNPN, CDR2 SVGIG (reference sequence). This CDR3 is 11 amino acids long. The chain's CDR3 is CAWGMSYEQYF. CDR3 sequence (DNA): TGTGCCTGGGGTATGAGCTACGAGCAGTACTTC.

The rearrangement uses TRBV2 and TRBJ1-4, with D possibly matching TRBD1 (5 bases). This CDR3 region has 15 residues. The V end was cut by 6 bases, the J end by 3 bases, with 14 bases between. Germline V gene sequence: CDR1 SNHLY, CDR2 FYNNEI. CDR3 nucleotide sequence: TGTGCCAGCAGGCATGATGGGGGGTCTAATGAAAAACTGTTTTTT. The encoded protein is CASRHDGGSNEKLFF.

The rearrangement uses TRBV19 and TRBJ2-7; 12 nucleotides match TRBD2. This CDR3 is built from 15 residues. J lost 0 bases, V lost 5 bases, and 2 bases had no gene match. In germline, CDR1 is LNHDA, CDR2 SQIVND (reference sequence). The CDR3 sequence is CASSLGLAGSYEQYF. The DNA of the CDR3 is TGTGCCAGTAGTTTGGGACTAGCGGGCTCCTACGAGCAGTACTTC.

V gene TRBV4-2 combines with J gene TRBJ1-5; D is unresolved. This CDR3 region has 14 residues. The ends were cut back, 1 base at V and 4 bases at J, with 8 bases in the middle. The germline V gene has CDR1 LGHNA and CDR2 YNFKEQ. The CDR3 sequence is CASSQGGVNQPQHF. The DNA of the CDR3 is TGTGCCAGCAGCCAAGGTGGGGTTAATCAGCCCCAGCATTTT.

V usage is TRBV4-2 and J usage is TRBJ2-7; 13 bases line up with TRBD2. The CDR3 extends over 15 amino acids. Trimming at V came to 2 bases and at J to 4 bases, leaving 2 bases not matched to a gene. The germline CDR1 and CDR2 sequences are LGHNA and YNFKEQ. As DNA, the CDR3 is TGTGCCAGCAGCCAAACTAGCGGGAGGGTTTACGAGCAGTACTTC. This sequence encodes CASSQTSGRVYEQYF.

This chain joins TRBV4-2 and TRBJ2-1; D gene ambiguous. Germline values: CDR1 LGHNA, CDR2 YNFKEQ. Trimming took off 1 base at V and 0 bases at J, with 10 bases between the two ends. The length of the CDR3 is 16 residues. For the CDR3, the DNA is TGTGCCAGCAGCCAAGGTTCCCTGAGCTCCTACAATGAGCAGTTCTTC. This gives the protein CASSQGSLSSYNEQFF.

The chain recombines TRBV5-1 with TRBJ1-4; 8 bases are a match to TRBD1. The CDR3 runs to 18 residues. Losses at the gene ends were 1 base for V and 0 bases for J; bases not matched to a gene: 8. Germline lookup yields CDR1 SGHRS and CDR2 YFSETQ. The CDR3 sequence is CASSLQIKQGATNEKLFF. CDR3 DNA sequence: TGCGCCAGCAGCTTGCAAATTAAACAGGGGGCAACTAATGAAAAACTGTTTTTT.

The rearrangement links TRBV28 to TRBJ2-5; TRBD1 is a possible D gene (5 bases). V was trimmed by 7 bases and J by 1 base, leaving 13 bases between them. Looked up from germline, CDR1 is MDHEN and CDR2 is SYDVKM. This CDR3 has 14 amino acids. The CDR3 loop is CASNRPGFQETQYF. CDR3 DNA: TGTGCCAGCAACCGCCCAGGGTTCCAAGAGACCCAGTACTTC.

This clone was detected once. This sequence joins TRBV4-2 and TRBJ1-5; D unresolved. Trimming took off 0 bases at V and 0 bases at J, with 6 bases between the two ends. There are 15 residues in the CDR3. Germline V gene data show CDR1 as LGHNA and CDR2 as YNFKEQ. This chain's CDR3 is CASSQDRYSNQPQHF. The CDR3 coding sequence is TGTGCCAGCAGCCAAGATCGGTATAGCAATCAGCCCCAGCATTTT.

V usage is TRBV5-1 and J usage is TRBJ2-2, with 13 bases aligning to TRBD2. The V and J ends lost 4 bases and 4 bases, in that order; junction bases with no gene match: 4. There are 16 residues in the CDR3. Germline V CDR1 and CDR2: SGHRS, YFSETQ. The DNA for the CDR3 is TGCGCCAGCAGCCAAGGACTAGCGGGAGTCACCGGGGAGCTGTTTTTT. Amino acids: CASSQGLAGVTGELFF.

This chain uses TRBV29-1 with TRBJ1-1; D is perhaps TRBD1 (5 bases). The CDR3 has 11 amino acids. Germline V gene lookup returns CDR1 SQVTM and CDR2 ANQGSEA. Trimming removed 6 bases from V and 5 bases from J, with 10 bases in between. CDR3 residues: CSVLRGTEAFF. CDR3 coding DNA: TGCAGCGTCCTGAGGGGTACTGAAGCTTTCTTT.

The chain uses TRBV7-8 and TRBJ2-4; D perhaps matches TRBD2 (5 bases). Trimming left V 1 base short and J 1 base short, with 14 bases between. CDR1 SGHVS and CDR2 FQNEAQ come from the germline V gene. CDR3 length: 17 amino acids. Written as DNA, the CDR3 is TGTGCCAGCAGCTTAGAGGCTAGCCGCGGGGCCAAAAACATTCAGTACTTC. Translation gives CASSLEASRGAKNIQYF.

The V and J genes are TRBV4-1 and TRBJ2-2, with TRBD2 identical over 7 bases. The V and J ends lost 1 base and 2 bases, in that order; junction bases with no gene match: 7. Germline assignment: CDR1 MGHRA and CDR2 YSYEKL. The CDR3 consists of 17 residues. The CDR3 loop is CASSQVGLAANTGELFF. CDR3 DNA sequence: TGCGCCAGCAGCCAAGTAGGGCTAGCGGCAAACACCGGGGAGCTGTTTTTT.

J is TRBJ2-1 and V is TRBV2, with 8 bases lining up with TRBD2. The CDR3 covers 13 residues. V shed 8 bases and J 2 bases; nucleotides not matched to a gene: 2. Germline lookup yields CDR1 SNHLY and CDR2 FYNNEI. The CDR3 here is CASWGLAYNEQFF. Written as DNA, the CDR3 is TGTGCCAGCTGGGGACTAGCCTACAATGAGCAGTTCTTC.

The rearrangement uses TRBV28 and TRBJ1-2; D perhaps matches TRBD1 (5 bases). Looked up from germline, CDR1 is MDHEN and CDR2 is SYDVKM. The CDR3 covers 15 residues. V was pared by 5 bases and J by 0 bases, with 13 bases between. CDR3 amino acids: CASSEPTVANYGYTF. CDR3 bases: TGTGCCAGCAGTGAACCGACAGTAGCTAACTATGGCTACACCTTC.

The chain carries TRBV29-1 and TRBJ1-5; D might be TRBD1 (5 bases). CDR1 is SQVTM, CDR2 ANQGSEA, per germline. V was trimmed by 4 bases and J by 1 base, leaving 20 bases between them. CDR3 length equals 17 residues. The CDR3 nucleotides read TGCAGCGTTGGTCCCACCGTGCACCGGGACAGCAATCAGCCCCAGCATTTT. Translation: CSVGPTVHRDSNQPQHF.

The chain couples TRBV5-6 to TRBJ2-7, with TRBD2 as a possible D gene (6 bases). In germline, CDR1 is SGHDT, CDR2 YYEEEE. The CDR3 contains 12 residues. Between the trimmed V and J ends, which lost 2 bases and 6 bases, there was a span of 9 bases. This chain's CDR3 is CASSFGGLEQYF. The CDR3 DNA is TGTGCCAGCAGCTTCGGGGGTCTCGAGCAGTACTTC. Based on the CDR3 plus reference TRBV5-6 and TRBJ2-7, the full variable domain is DAGVTQSPTHLIKTRGQQVTLRCSPKSGHDTVSWYQQALGQGPQFIFQYYEEEERQRGNFPDRFSGHQFPNYSSELNVNALLLGDSALYLCASSFGGLEQYFGPGTRLTVT.

The chain links TRBV30 to TRBJ1-1; possibly TRBD1 for D (6 bases). V shed 2 bases and J shed 6 bases, with 10 bases lying between them. The CDR3 contains 12 residues. Germline V gene lookup returns CDR1 GTSNPN and CDR2 SVGIG (reference sequence). CDR3 loop: CAWSLGGAEAFF. The CDR3 nucleotides are TGTGCCTGGAGTCTGGGGGGCGCTGAAGCTTTCTTT.

This clone was recorded only once. The CDR3 DNA reads as TGTGCCAGCAGCTTGGAACGGGGGAATGAAAAACTGTTTTTT. This translates into CASSLERGNEKLFF. The chain uses TRBV5-8 and TRBJ1-4; the D gene is possibly TRBD1 (5 bases). The germline V gene encodes CDR1 SGHTS and CDR2 YDEGEE. The CDR3 is made up of 14 amino acids. V dropped 0 bases and J dropped 5 bases, with 8 bases sitting between them.

The chain employs TRBV27 and TRBJ1-5, with TRBD1 matching 7 bases. V lost 3 bases and J lost 0; bases outside the gene matches: 2. Per the germline V gene, CDR1 is MNHEY and CDR2 is SMNVEV (reference sequence). This CDR3 is built from 15 residues. The CDR3 DNA sequence: TGTGCCAGCAGTTTGACAGGGTATAGCAATCAGCCCCAGCATTTT. It yields the protein CASSLTGYSNQPQHF.

CDR3 region: CASSRWYNQPQHF. CDR3 DNA: TGTGCCAGCAGCCGGTGGTACAATCAGCCCCAGCATTTT. This chain links TRBV27 with TRBJ1-5; D is uncertain. V was trimmed by 6 bases and J by 3 bases, leaving 9 bases between them. This CDR3 contains 13 residues. Germline CDR1 MNHEY, CDR2 SMNVEV (reference sequence).